What follows is one TCR beta chain and its context. The antigen is not known. This record belongs to a study of shared clonotypes between healthy human individuals. Study conclusions and caveats: Researchers sampled blood only, noting tissue repertoires likely differ.

Profiled with immunoSEQ multiplex PCR; TCRdb holds only in-frame clones, not every one. The sample has roughly 320,000 clones, around 86% seen once. V lost 4 bases, J lost 5 bases, and 23 bases lay in between. Germline V gene lookup returns CDR1 SQVTM and CDR2 ANQGSEA. The CDR3 is 16 amino acids. This chain uses TRBV29-1 with TRBJ1-1, with D maybe TRBD1 (6 bases). The source of this sequence is a man younger than 35 in good health. The material sequenced was memory CD8+ T cells sorted from blood. Indicated subset: CD45RO+ cells pooled with CCR7-negative TemRA cells. CDR3: CSVVGLRDKVRTEAFF. CDR3 nucleotide sequence: TGCAGCGTTGTCGGATTGCGGGACAAAGTGCGTACTGAAGCTTTCTTT.